The sequence of this T cell receptor (beta chain) was determined in a study of cytomegalovirus exposure and HLA in healthy donors. Study-level information: Inside one of the first data releases sat roughly 80 million unique TCRs taken from HLA-typed donors. Study conclusions and caveats: Both high specificity and high sensitivity reportedly marked the classifier's diagnosis of cytomegalovirus status. Later on, a genetic analysis was performed. It linked a missense variant in DCLRE1C with V- and J-gene trimming of TCR beta. Prior analysis indicated that the majority of TCR beta V segments exhibited productivity approximately 87% or approximately 30% of the time.

Only a few counts were recorded for this clone. Antigen unknown. CDR1 MGHRA and CDR2 YSYEKL come from the germline V gene. This CDR3 contains 14 residues. Trimming took 1 base from V and 2 from J, leaving 8 bases between them. PCR was performed using 60 Vbeta and 13 Jbeta primers. The protocol was immunoSEQ multiplex PCR, while the TCRdb copy is restricted to in-frame clones and leaves out a portion. The data hold under 100,000 clones, with over 75% observed a single time. This clonotype originated in a boy between 10 and 17 years old in good health and CMV-seronegative. The sequencing input was PBMCs. This rearrangement joins TRBV4-1 to TRBJ1-2; perhaps TRBD1 as D (6 bases). CDR3 DNA sequence: TGCGCCAGCAGCCAAGGAGACAGGAACTATGGCTACACCTTC. The encoded protein is CASSQGDRNYGYTF.